One sample yielded the 5 T cell receptor beta chains listed below, sequenced in a study of cytomegalovirus exposure and HLA in healthy donors. TCRdb's table, derived via immunoSEQ multiplex PCR, lists solely in-frame clones and lacks some. The sample comprises around 200,000 clones, roughly 80% of which are singletons, and approximately 3% rests with the top ten. Sample: PBMCs. All receptors derive from a woman aged 18 to 35 in good health and CMV-seropositive.

This chain links TRBV9 with TRBJ2-5, with TRBD2 matching over 9 bases. Trimming cost V 0 bases and J 5 bases; bases outside gene matches: 14. This CDR3 has 18 residues. Germline CDR1 reads SGDLS; CDR2 reads YYNGEE. The CDR3 DNA reads as TGTGCCAGCAGCGTAGGGGATCGATTAGCGGGGGCCTGGGAGACCCAGTACTTC. It yields the protein CASSVGDRLAGAWETQYF.

The chain has TRBV11-2 and TRBJ2-5, with D perhaps TRBD1 (5 bases). V lost 9 bases, J lost 5 bases, and 10 bases lay in between. This CDR3 comprises 11 residues. CDR1 and CDR2 from the germline V gene are SGHAT and FQNNGV. CDR3 bases: TGTGCCAGTTCTTGGGGCGAGACCCAGTACTTC. This codes for CASSWGETQYF.

This chain joins TRBV25-1 and TRBJ1-4; D is unresolved. CDR3 length: 16 amino acids. Germline values: CDR1 MGHDK, CDR2 SYGVNS. V was clipped by 3 bases and J by 1 base, with 12 bases between them. CDR3 nucleotides: TGTGCCAGCAGTGATGGCCAGGTGATAACTAATGAAAAACTGTTTTTT. Translating it yields CASSDGQVITNEKLFF.

This chain joins TRBV6-5 and TRBJ1-2; D not certain. V was shortened by 0 bases and J by 5 bases, with 10 bases between the two germline ends. The CDR3 is 14 residues long. Germline V lookup: CDR1 MNHEY, CDR2 SVGAGI. The CDR3: CASSYSGSGYGYTF. CDR3 nucleotides: TGTGCCAGCAGTTACTCGGGGTCGGGGTATGGCTACACCTTC.

This clone was recorded at least ten times. The chain links TRBV5-6 to TRBJ2-7; tentative D call: TRBD2 (6 bases). CDR1 and CDR2 (germline): SGHDT, YYEEEE. This CDR3 is 12 amino acids long. V was pared by 2 bases and J by 8 bases, with 11 bases between. The CDR3, as DNA: TGTGCCAGCAGCTTAACTAGCTTGAAGCAGTACTTC. Encoded protein: CASSLTSLKQYF.